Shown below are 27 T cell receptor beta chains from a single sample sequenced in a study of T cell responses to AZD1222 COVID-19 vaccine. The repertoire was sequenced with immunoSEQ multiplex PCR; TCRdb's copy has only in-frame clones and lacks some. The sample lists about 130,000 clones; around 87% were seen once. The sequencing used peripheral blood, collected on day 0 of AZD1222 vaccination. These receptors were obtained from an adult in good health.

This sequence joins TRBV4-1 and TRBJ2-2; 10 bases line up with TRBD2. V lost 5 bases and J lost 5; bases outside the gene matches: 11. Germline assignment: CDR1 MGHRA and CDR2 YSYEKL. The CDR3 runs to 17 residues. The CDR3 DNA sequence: TGCGCCAGCAGCTCCATGGGACTAGCGCAAATTACCGGGGAGCTGTTTTTT. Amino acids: CASSSMGLAQITGELFF.

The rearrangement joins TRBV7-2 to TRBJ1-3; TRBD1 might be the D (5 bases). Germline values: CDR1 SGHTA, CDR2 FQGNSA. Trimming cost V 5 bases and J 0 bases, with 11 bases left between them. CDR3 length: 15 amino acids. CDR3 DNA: TGTGCCAGCAGCATTCAAGGGGACTCTGGAAACACCATATATTTT. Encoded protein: CASSIQGDSGNTIYF.

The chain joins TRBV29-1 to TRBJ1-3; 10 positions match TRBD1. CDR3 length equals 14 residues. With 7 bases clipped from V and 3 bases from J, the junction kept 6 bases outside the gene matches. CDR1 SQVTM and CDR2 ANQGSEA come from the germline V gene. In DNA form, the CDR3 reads TGCAGCGCGGGACAGGGGAGTTTTGGAAACACCATATATTTT. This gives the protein CSAGQGSFGNTIYF.

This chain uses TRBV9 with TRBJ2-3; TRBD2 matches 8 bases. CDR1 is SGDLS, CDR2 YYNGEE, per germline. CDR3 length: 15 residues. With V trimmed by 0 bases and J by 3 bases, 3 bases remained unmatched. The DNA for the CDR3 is TGTGCCAGCAGCGTAGTAGGCGGGGGGACAGATACGCAGTATTTT. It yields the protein CASSVVGGGTDTQYF.

The CDR3 nucleotides are TGTGCCAGCAGTTTACTAGCGGGACCAATGGGCGAGCAGTTCTTC. Amino acid sequence: CASSLLAGPMGEQFF. V gene TRBV27 combines with J gene TRBJ2-1; TRBD2 agrees at 9 bases. CDR3 size: 15 residues. Germline V gene data show CDR1 as MNHEY and CDR2 as SMNVEV (reference sequence). V lost 2 bases, J lost 10 bases, and 9 bases stayed unmatched.

The CDR3 nucleotides are TGTGCCAGCAGTTATCAAGCCTACGAGCAGTACTTC. Translating it yields CASSYQAYEQYF. This chain connects TRBV12-3 or TRBV12-4 to TRBJ2-7, with D hard to call. The CDR3 sequence is 12 residues long. V dropped 4 bases and J dropped 2 bases, with 6 bases sitting between them.

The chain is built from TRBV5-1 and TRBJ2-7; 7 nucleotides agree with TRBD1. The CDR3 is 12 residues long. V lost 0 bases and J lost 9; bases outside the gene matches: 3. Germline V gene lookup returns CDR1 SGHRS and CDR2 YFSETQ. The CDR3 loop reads CASSLGAGGQYF. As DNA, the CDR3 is TGCGCCAGCAGCTTGGGGGCAGGGGGGCAGTACTTC.

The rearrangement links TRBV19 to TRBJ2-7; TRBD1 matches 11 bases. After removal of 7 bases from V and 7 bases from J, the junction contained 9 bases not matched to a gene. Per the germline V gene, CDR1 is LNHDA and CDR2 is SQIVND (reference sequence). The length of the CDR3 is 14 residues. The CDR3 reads CASTPGQGALEQYF. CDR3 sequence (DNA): TGTGCCAGTACCCCCGGACAGGGGGCGCTTGAGCAGTACTTC.

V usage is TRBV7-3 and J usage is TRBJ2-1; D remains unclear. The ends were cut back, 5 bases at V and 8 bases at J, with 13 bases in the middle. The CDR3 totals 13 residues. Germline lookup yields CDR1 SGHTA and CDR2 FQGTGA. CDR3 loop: CASSQILGHEQFF. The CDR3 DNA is TGTGCCAGCAGCCAGATTCTAGGCCATGAGCAGTTCTTC.

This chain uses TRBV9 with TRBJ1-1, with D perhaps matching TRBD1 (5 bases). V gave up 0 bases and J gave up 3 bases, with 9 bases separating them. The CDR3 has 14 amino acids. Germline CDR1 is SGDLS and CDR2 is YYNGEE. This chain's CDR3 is CASSVGAGDTEAFF. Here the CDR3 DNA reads TGTGCCAGCAGCGTAGGGGCGGGGGACACTGAAGCTTTCTTT.

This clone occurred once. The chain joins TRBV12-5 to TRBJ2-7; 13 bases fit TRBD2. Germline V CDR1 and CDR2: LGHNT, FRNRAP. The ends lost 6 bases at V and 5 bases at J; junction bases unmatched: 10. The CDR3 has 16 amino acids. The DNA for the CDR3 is TGTGCTAGTGGCACCGGACTAGCGGGAGTTCGGAACGAGCAGTACTTC. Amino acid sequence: CASGTGLAGVRNEQYF.

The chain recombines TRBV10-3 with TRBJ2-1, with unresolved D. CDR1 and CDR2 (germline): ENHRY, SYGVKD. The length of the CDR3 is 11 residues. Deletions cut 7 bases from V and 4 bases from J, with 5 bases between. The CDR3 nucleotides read TGTGCCATCACGGATTACAATGAGCAGTTCTTC. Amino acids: CAITDYNEQFF.

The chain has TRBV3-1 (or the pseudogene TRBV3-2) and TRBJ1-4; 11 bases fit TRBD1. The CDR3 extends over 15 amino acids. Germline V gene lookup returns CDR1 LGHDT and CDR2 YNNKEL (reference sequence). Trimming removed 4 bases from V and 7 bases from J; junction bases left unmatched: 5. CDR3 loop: CASSRRDRGFEKLFF. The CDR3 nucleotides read TGTGCCAGCAGCCGGAGGGACAGGGGGTTTGAAAAACTGTTTTTT.

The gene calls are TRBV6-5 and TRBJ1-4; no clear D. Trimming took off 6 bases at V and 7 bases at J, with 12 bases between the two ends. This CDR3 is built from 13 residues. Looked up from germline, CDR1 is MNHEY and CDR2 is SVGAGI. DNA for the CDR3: TGTGCCAGCAGACCCTCGGCAAGTGAAAAACTGTTTTTT. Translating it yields CASRPSASEKLFF.

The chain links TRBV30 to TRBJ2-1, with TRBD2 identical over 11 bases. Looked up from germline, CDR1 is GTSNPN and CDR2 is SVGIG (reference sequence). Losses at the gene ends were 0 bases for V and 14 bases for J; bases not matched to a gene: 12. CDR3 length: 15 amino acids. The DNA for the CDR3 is TGTGCCTGGAGTGTTCGTCTAGGGACTAGCGGCAGCGAGTTCTTC. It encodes CAWSVRLGTSGSEFF.

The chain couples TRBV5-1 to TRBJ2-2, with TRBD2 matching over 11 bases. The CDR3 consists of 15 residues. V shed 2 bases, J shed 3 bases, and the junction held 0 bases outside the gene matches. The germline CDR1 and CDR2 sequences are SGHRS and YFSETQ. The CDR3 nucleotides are TGCGCCAGCAGCTTTAGCGGGGGGGACACCGGGGAGCTGTTTTTT. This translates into CASSFSGGDTGELFF. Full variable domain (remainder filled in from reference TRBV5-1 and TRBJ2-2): KAGVTQTPRYLIKTRGQQVTLSCSPISGHRSVSWYQQTPGQGLQFLFEYFSETQRNKGNFPGRFSGRQFSNSRSEMNVSTLELGDSALYLCASSFSGGDTGELFFGEGSRLTVL.

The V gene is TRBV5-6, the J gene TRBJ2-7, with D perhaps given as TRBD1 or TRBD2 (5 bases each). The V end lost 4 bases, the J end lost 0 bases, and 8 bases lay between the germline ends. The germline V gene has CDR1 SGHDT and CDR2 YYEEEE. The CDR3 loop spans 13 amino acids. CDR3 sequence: CASSGTSSYEQYF. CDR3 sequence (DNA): TGTGCCAGCAGCGGGACCAGCTCCTACGAGCAGTACTTC.

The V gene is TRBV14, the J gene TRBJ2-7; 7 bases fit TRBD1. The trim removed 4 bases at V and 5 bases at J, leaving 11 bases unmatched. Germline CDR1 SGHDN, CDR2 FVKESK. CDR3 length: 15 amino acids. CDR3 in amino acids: CASSPSQTGRDEQYF. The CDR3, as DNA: TGTGCCAGCAGCCCTTCGCAGACAGGGAGAGACGAGCAGTACTTC. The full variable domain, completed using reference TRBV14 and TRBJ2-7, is EAGVTQFPSHSVIEKGQTVTLRCDPISGHDNLYWYRRVMGKEIKFLLHFVKESKQDESGMPNNRFLAERTGGTYSTLKVQPAELEDSGVYFCASSPSQTGRDEQYFGPGTRLTVT.

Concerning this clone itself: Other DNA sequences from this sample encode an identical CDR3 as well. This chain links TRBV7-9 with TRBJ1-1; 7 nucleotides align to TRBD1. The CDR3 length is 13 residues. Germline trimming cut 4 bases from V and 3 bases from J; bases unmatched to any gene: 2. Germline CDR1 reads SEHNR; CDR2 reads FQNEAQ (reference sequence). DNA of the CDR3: TGTGCCAGCAGCTGGGGGACAGACACTGAAGCTTTCTTT. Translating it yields CASSWGTDTEAFF.

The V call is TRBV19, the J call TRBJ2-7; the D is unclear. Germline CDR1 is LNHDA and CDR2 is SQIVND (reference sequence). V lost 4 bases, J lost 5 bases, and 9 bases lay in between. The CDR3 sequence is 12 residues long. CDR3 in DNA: TGTGCCAGTAGTAGAACTGGGAACGAGCAGTACTTC. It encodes CASSRTGNEQYF.

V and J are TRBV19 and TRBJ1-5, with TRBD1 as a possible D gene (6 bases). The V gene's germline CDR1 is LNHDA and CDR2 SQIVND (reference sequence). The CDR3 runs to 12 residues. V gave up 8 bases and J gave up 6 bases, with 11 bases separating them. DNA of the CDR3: TGTGCCAGTGGGAGGGGGACTCAGCCCCAGCATTTT. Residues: CASGRGTQPQHF.

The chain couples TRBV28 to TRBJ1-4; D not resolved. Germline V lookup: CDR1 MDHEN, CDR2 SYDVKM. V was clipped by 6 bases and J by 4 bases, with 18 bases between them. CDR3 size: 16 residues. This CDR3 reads CASSLEPAPYNEKLFF. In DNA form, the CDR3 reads TGTGCCAGCAGCTTAGAACCGGCACCCTATAATGAAAAACTGTTTTTT.

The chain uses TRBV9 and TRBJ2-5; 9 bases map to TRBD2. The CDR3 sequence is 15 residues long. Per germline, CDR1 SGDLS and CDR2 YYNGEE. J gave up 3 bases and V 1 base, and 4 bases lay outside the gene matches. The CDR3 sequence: CASSVRAGGKETQYF. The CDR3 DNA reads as TGTGCCAGCAGCGTAAGAGCGGGGGGAAAAGAGACCCAGTACTTC.

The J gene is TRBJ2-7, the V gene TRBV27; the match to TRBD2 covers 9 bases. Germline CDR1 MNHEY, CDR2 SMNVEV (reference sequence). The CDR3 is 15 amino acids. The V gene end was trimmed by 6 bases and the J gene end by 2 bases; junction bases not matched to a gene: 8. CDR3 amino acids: CASSPRGGATYEQYF. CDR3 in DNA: TGTGCCAGCAGCCCTCGCGGGGGGGCGACCTACGAGCAGTACTTC.

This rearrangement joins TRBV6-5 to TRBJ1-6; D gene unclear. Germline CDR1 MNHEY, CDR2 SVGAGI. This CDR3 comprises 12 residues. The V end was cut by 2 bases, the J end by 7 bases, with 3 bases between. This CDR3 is CASSYLNSPLHF. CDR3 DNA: TGTGCCAGCAGTTACCTAAATTCACCCCTCCACTTT.

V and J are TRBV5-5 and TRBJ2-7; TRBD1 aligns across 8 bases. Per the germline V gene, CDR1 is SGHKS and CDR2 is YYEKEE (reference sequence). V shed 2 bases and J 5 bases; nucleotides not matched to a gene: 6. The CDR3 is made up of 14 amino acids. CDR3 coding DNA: TGTGCCAGCAGCTTAAGAGGACAGGGTCACGAGCAGTACTTC. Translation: CASSLRGQGHEQYF.

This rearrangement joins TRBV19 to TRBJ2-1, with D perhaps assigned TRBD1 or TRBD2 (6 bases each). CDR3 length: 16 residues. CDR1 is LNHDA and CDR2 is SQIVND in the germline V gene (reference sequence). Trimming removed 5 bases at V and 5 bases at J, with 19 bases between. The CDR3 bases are TGTGCCAGTAGTCCCGTGGGGGGCTTGGGGCACAATGAGCAGTTCTTC. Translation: CASSPVGGLGHNEQFF.